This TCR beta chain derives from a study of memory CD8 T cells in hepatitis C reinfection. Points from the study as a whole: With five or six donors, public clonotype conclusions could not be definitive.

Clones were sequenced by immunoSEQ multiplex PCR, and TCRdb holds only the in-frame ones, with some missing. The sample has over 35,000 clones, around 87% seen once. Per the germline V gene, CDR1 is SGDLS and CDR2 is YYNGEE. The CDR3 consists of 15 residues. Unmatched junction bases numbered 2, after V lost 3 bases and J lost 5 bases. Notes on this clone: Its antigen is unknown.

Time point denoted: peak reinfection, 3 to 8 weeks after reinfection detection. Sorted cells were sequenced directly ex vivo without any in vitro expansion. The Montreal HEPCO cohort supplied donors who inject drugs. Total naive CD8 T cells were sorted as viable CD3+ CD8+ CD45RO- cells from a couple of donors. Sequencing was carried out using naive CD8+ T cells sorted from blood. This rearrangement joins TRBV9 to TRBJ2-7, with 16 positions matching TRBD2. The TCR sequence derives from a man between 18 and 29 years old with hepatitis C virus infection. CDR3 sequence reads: CASSAGLAGGNEQYF. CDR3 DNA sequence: TGTGCCAGCAGCGCGGGACTAGCGGGAGGGAACGAGCAGTACTTC.